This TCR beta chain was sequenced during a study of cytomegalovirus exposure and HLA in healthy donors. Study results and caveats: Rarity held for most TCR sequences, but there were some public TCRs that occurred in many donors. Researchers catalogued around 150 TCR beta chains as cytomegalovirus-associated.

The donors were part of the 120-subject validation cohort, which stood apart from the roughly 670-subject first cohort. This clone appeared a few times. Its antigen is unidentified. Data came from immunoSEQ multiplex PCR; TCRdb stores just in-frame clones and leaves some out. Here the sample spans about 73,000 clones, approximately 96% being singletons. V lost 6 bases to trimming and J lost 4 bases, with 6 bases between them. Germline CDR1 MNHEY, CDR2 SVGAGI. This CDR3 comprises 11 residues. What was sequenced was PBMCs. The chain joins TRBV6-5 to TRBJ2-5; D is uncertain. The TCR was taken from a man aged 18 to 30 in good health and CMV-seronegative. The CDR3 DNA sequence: TGTGCCAGCAGCCACGGAGAGACCCAGTACTTC. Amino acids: CASSHGETQYF.